The rows below give T cell receptor beta chains drawn from one sample of a study of CD8 T cells in ankylosing spondylitis. TCRdb reprocessed the 5' RACE reads with MiXCR, giving one entry per CDR3 protein. The sample records about 750,000 distinct CDR3 sequences, around 17% being singletons. The source material was blood, either unsorted or a sorted T cell fraction (not recorded which). The receptor set was obtained from a male donor with ankylosing spondylitis. CDR3s include the opening cysteine and the closing phenylalanine or tryptophan. Each record gives: D gene, V gene, J gene, clone size, CDR3 DNA, CDR3 protein. D genes are given only for firm matches. The listing skips clone size in some rows; elsewhere it reads once, few, many or a size class.

.	TRBV5-1	TRBJ2-3	many	TGCGCCAGCAGCTTTACCGGGACACCAGAAGATACGCAGTATTTT	CASSFTGTPEDTQYF
TRBD2	TRBV5-1	TRBJ2-2	few	TGCGCCAGCAGCTTGGTTGGGACTAGCGGGCCCACCGGGGAGCTGTTTTTT	CASSLVGTSGPTGELFF
TRBD2	TRBV6-5	TRBJ2-3	few	TGTGCCAGCAGTTACCTACGGACTAGCGGGGGGCCAGATACGCAGTATTTT	CASSYLRTSGGPDTQYF
.	TRBV12-3/TRBV12-4	TRBJ1-1	few	TGTGCCAGCAGTTTGGAGGGCGCGAAGAGTGAAGCTTTCTTT	CASSLEGAKSEAFF
.	TRBV4-2	TRBJ1-1	few	TGTGCCAGCAGCCAGCAGGGGATCGGGAACACTGAAGCTTTCTTT	CASSQQGIGNTEAFF
TRBD1	TRBV7-2	TRBJ1-4	few	TGTGCCAGCAGCCTGGACAGGGGGTATGAAAAACTGTTTTTT	CASSLDRGYEKLFF
.	TRBV5-1	TRBJ2-2	.	TGCGCCAGCAGCCCCCCCCGGGGGGCTAACACCGGGGAGCTGTTTTTT	CASSPPRGANTGELFF
.	TRBV28	TRBJ2-5	.	TGTGCCAGCAGTTTTCAGGGGCCGGCGGGCCAGTACTTC	CASSFQGPAGQYF
TRBD2	TRBV27	TRBJ2-1	.	TGTGCCAGCAGGGAACTGGGAGGGGGACTAGCGGGAGGCGCCAATGAGCAGTTCTTC	CASRELGGGLAGGANEQFF
.	TRBV9	TRBJ1-1	.	TGTGCCAGCAGCGATCGAGGAACCTTGAACACTGAAGCTTTCTTT	CASSDRGTLNTEAFF
.	TRBV28	TRBJ1-5	few	TGTGCCAGCAGTTATCGACAGGCACAGCATTTT	CASSYRQAQHF
.	TRBV29-1	TRBJ1-2	few	TGCAGCGTTGATCAACGGGGCGGCTATGGCTACACCTTC	CSVDQRGGYGYTF
.	TRBV12-3/TRBV12-4	TRBJ2-1	many	TGTGCCAGCAGTGGGACCTACAATGAGCAGTTCTTC	CASSGTYNEQFF
TRBD2	TRBV29-1	TRBJ2-7	few	TGCAGCGTCGCCGCGAGCGGGGGCTACGAGCAGTACTTC	CSVAASGGYEQYF
TRBD1	TRBV28	TRBJ1-2	few	TGTGCCAGCAGAAAGGGGGACAGGGGCCCACATGGCTACACCTTC	CASRKGDRGPHGYTF
TRBD2	TRBV29-1	TRBJ2-1	.	TGCAGCATACTGGGGTCGACTAGCGGGGGGGGCATCTACAATGAGCAGTTCTTC	CSILGSTSGGGIYNEQFF
.	TRBV6-2/TRBV6-3	TRBJ2-1	few	TGTGCCAGCACTAGCGTTTACAATGAGCAGTTCTTC	CASTSVYNEQFF
.	TRBV2	TRBJ1-1	.	TGTGCCAGCAGTGACCAGGTTACGAACACTGAAGCTTTCTTT	CASSDQVTNTEAFF